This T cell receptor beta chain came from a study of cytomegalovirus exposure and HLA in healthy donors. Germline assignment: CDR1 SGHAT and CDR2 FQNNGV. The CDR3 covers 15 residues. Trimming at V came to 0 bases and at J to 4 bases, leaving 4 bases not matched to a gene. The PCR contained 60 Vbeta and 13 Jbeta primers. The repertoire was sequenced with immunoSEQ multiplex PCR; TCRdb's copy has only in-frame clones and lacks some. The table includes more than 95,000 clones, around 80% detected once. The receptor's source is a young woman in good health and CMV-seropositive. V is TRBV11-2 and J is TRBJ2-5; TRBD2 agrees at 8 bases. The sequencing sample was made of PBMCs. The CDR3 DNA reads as TGTGCCAGCAGCTTAGACAGCGGGGGAGGAGAGACCCAGTACTTC. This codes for CASSLDSGGGETQYF.